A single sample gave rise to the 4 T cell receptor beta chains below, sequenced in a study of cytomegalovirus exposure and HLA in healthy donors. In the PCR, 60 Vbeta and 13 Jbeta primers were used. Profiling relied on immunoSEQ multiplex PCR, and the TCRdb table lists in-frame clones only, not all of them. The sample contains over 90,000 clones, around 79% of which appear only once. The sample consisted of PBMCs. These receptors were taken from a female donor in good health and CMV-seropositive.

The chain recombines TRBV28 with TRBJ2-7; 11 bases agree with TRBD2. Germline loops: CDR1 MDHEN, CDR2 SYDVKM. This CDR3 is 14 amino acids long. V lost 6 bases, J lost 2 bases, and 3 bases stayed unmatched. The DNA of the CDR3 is TGTGCCAGCAGCTTACTAGCGGGAGCCTACGAGCAGTACTTC. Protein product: CASSLLAGAYEQYF.

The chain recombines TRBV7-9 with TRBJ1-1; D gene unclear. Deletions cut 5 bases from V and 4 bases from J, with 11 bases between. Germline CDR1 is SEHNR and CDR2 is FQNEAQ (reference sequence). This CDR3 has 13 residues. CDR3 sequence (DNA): TGTGCCAGCAGCACGAGGGTTTCCACTGAAGCTTTCTTT. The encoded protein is CASSTRVSTEAFF.

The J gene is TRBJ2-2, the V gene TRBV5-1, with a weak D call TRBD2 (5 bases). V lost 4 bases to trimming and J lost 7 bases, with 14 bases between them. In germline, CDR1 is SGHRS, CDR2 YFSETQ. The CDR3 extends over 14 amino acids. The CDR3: CASSPIAYGGELFF. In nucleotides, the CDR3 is TGCGCCAGCAGCCCTATAGCGTACGGCGGGGAGCTGTTTTTT.

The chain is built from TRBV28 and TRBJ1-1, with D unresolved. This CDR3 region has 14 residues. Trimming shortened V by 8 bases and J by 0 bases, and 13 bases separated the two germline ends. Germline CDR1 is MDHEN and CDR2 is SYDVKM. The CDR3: CASFRVPLNTEAFF. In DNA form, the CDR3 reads TGTGCCAGCTTCCGGGTACCTTTGAACACTGAAGCTTTCTTT. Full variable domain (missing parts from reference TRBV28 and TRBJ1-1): DVKVTQSSRYLVKRTGEKVFLECVQDMDHENMFWYRQDPGLGLRLIYFSYDVKMKEKGDIPEGYSVSREKKERFSLILESASTNQTSMYLCASFRVPLNTEAFFGQGTRLTVV.